One and the same sample provided the 13 T cell receptor beta chains below, sequenced in a study of T cells after yellow fever vaccination. TCRdb reanalysed the 5' RACE reads using MiXCR and keeps one entry per CDR3 protein. There are a few hundred thousand distinct CDR3 sequences in the sample; less than 9.5% occur only once, and approximately 15% lies in the top ten. The sequencing here drew on PBMCs, taken about 41 days after the first yellow fever vaccination. Source of these receptors: a man aged 18 to 30 who received the YFV17D yellow fever vaccine.

This clonotype was seen many times. The chain is built from TRBV7-2 and TRBJ2-7, with TRBD2 as a possible D gene (6 bases). This CDR3 region has 13 residues. The V and J ends lost 6 bases and 3 bases respectively, with 12 bases between them. The V gene's germline CDR1 is SGHTA and CDR2 FQGNSA. The CDR3 sequence is CASSRMRDYEQYV. The DNA for the CDR3 is TGTGCCAGCAGTAGAATGCGGGACTACGAGCAGTACGTC.

This clonotype was found a few times. V usage is TRBV10-3 and J usage is TRBJ2-2; D unclear. The V and J ends lost 0 bases and 3 bases respectively, with 8 bases between them. There are 15 residues in the CDR3. The V gene's germline CDR1 is ENHRY and CDR2 SYGVKD. CDR3 bases: TGTGCCATCAGTGAGTCGCAGGCCTACACCGGGGAGCTGTTTTTT. Translating it yields CAISESQAYTGELFF.

As DNA, the CDR3 is TGCGCCAGCAGCCAAGTCCTGGGCCCGAACACTGAAGCTTTCTTT. It specifies CASSQVLGPNTEAFF. The chain carries TRBV4-1 and TRBJ1-1; D call uncertain. The CDR3 extends over 15 amino acids. Trimming stripped 1 base from V and 1 base from J, with 10 bases between. Germline V CDR1 and CDR2: MGHRA, YSYEKL.

In this sample, this clonotype turned up a few times. The V gene is TRBV27, the J gene TRBJ2-7; no reliable D call. This CDR3 is built from 17 residues. Trimming took 2 bases from V and 0 from J, leaving 17 bases between them. Germline V gene lookup returns CDR1 MNHEY and CDR2 SMNVEV (reference sequence). CDR3 loop: CASSLTLDQRYSYEQYF. The CDR3 region has the DNA TGTGCCAGCAGTTTAACCCTTGATCAACGCTACTCCTACGAGCAGTACTTC.

This clonotype came up a few times. The gene calls are TRBV18 and TRBJ1-2; 7 bases fit TRBD1. Germline V gene sequence: CDR1 KGHSH, CDR2 LQKENI. Trimming cost V 3 bases and J 4 bases; bases outside gene matches: 5. CDR3 size: 14 residues. The CDR3, as DNA: TGTGCCAGCTCACCTGACAGGGACCCCTATGGCTACACCTTC. Translated: CASSPDRDPYGYTF.

This clonotype was observed a few times. The chain joins TRBV29-1 to TRBJ2-3; D possibly corresponds to TRBD2 (6 bases). Deletions cut 2 bases from V and 5 bases from J, with 14 bases between. The V gene's germline CDR1 is SQVTM and CDR2 ANQGSEA. The CDR3 runs 14 residues. The CDR3, as DNA: TGCAGCGTTGAAAGGTCCACCGGGAGAGATACGCAGTATTTT. It is translated as CSVERSTGRDTQYF.

The chain joins TRBV28 to TRBJ2-5, with 7 bases identical to TRBD2. Trimming cost V 3 bases and J 5 bases; bases outside gene matches: 6. The germline CDR1 and CDR2 sequences are MDHEN and SYDVKM. The CDR3 is 14 amino acids. The CDR3 protein is CASSLAGVVETQYF. The CDR3 DNA reads as TGTGCCAGCAGTTTGGCGGGGGTGGTGGAGACCCAGTACTTC.

This clonotype has only a few counts. V usage is TRBV6-5 and J usage is TRBJ2-5; maybe TRBD2 (7 bases). The CDR3 is 14 residues long. V lost 0 bases and J lost 3, with 8 bases in between. Looked up from germline, CDR1 is MNHEY and CDR2 is SVGAGI. The CDR3 sequence: CASSYSGGEETQYF. The CDR3 nucleotides are TGTGCCAGCAGTTACTCAGGGGGGGAAGAGACCCAGTACTTC.

The chain recombines TRBV28 with TRBJ2-7, with unresolved D. There are 19 residues in the CDR3. Trimming removed 5 bases at V and 4 bases at J, with 30 bases between. Germline-derived CDR1 and CDR2 are MDHEN and SYDVKM. The CDR3 protein is CASSARVAGPSTNPYEQYV. CDR3 nucleotides: TGTGCCAGCAGTGCCCGGGTAGCAGGCCCATCAACTAACCCTTACGAGCAGTACGTC.

The chain links TRBV7-9 to TRBJ2-4; unclear D gene. V dropped 5 bases and J dropped 0 bases, with 11 bases sitting between them. CDR3 length: 15 amino acids. CDR1 is SEHNR, CDR2 FQNEAQ, per germline (reference sequence). The CDR3 protein is CASSRVGLAKNIQYF. CDR3 coding DNA: TGTGCCAGCAGCCGGGTCGGTCTAGCCAAAAACATTCAGTACTTC.

This clonotype was recorded a few times. The J gene is TRBJ2-7, the V gene TRBV5-1; D unclear. The CDR3 totals 14 residues. Trimming stripped 0 bases from V and 4 bases from J, with 11 bases between. CDR1 and CDR2 from the germline V gene are SGHRS and YFSETQ. In nucleotides, the CDR3 is TGCGCCAGCAGCTTGGTTGGTTTTCCGTACGAGCAGTACTTC. This gives the protein CASSLVGFPYEQYF.

This clonotype was picked up a small number of times. The gene calls are TRBV29-1 and TRBJ1-2; 7 nucleotides match TRBD1. This CDR3 has 13 amino acids. V was clipped by 4 bases and J by 7 bases; unmatched bases: 9. Germline values: CDR1 SQVTM, CDR2 ANQGSEA. CDR3 sequence (DNA): TGCAGCGTTGCCCAGAACAGGGACAGTGGCTACACCTTC. This gives the protein CSVAQNRDSGYTF.

The chain links TRBV27 to TRBJ1-1, with TRBD1 as a possible D gene (6 bases). The germline V gene has CDR1 MNHEY and CDR2 SMNVEV (reference sequence). The CDR3 consists of 13 residues. V lost 6 bases to trimming and J lost 8 bases, with 16 bases between them. The CDR3 region is CASRRTGRREAFF. For the CDR3, the DNA is TGTGCCAGCAGGCGAACAGGGAGGAGAGAAGCTTTCTTT.